These 6 T cell receptor beta chains originate from one sample sequenced in a study of Graves' ophthalmopathy and Graves' hyperthyroidism. Beta-chain TCR CDR3 regions were amplified from RNA transcripts. First-round RT-PCR with HTBI primers preceded a second-round multiplex PCR. MiXCR, run by TCRdb on the multiplex PCR reads, gives a single entry per CDR3 protein. The sample includes 680,000 or so distinct CDR3 sequences, about 20% of them seen just once. Sequenced input: peripheral blood. These receptors were collected from a young woman with stable Graves' hyperthyroidism. Some clones in this sample may be carry-over from other donors' samples.

The rearrangement links TRBV4-1 to TRBJ2-7; D remains unclear. The CDR3 has 16 residues. The germline CDR1 and CDR2 sequences are MGHRA and YSYEKL. V lost 0 bases and J 3 bases, leaving 15 bases between the germline ends. CDR3 protein: CASSQESETRNYEQYF. The CDR3 DNA is TGCGCCAGCAGCCAAGAGTCCGAGACAAGGAACTACGAGCAGTACTTC.

As concerns this clonotype: Possible read error: a much larger clone is one base away. The chain links TRBV4-1 to TRBJ2-2, with D perhaps being TRBD1 or TRBD2 (5 bases each). From germline, CDR1 is MGHRA and CDR2 YSYEKL. The CDR3 extends over 15 amino acids. This CDR3 reads CASSIGTANTGELCF. The CDR3 DNA follows: TGCGCCAGCAGCATTGGGACGGCAAACACCGGGGAGCTGTGTTTT.

This clonotype appeared many times. The chain links TRBV7-2 to TRBJ1-1; tentative D call: TRBD1 (5 bases). Trimming removed 4 bases at V and 2 bases at J, with 14 bases between. The CDR3 covers 15 residues. Germline V gene sequence: CDR1 SGHTA, CDR2 FQGNSA. CDR3 sequence reads: CASSSKRGDNTEAFF. The CDR3 DNA is TGTGCCAGCAGCTCTAAACGGGGGGACAACACTGAAGCTTTCTTT.

This clonotype was counted ten times or more. The gene calls are TRBV7-2 and TRBJ2-7; 8 nucleotides match TRBD1. The V segment lost 5 bases and the J segment 4 bases; nucleotides outside the gene matches: 10. The CDR3 totals 15 residues. Germline V gene lookup returns CDR1 SGHTA and CDR2 FQGNSA. The CDR3 nucleotides read TGTGCCAGCAGCGTAGGACAGGGACCCATTTACGAGCAGTACTTC. This translates into CASSVGQGPIYEQYF.

V is TRBV20-1 and J is TRBJ1-2, with 12 bases that match TRBD1. Germline V CDR1 and CDR2: DFQATT, SNEGSKA (reference sequence). With 4 bases clipped from V and 6 bases from J, the junction kept 6 bases outside the gene matches. There are 14 residues in the CDR3. The CDR3 loop reads CSATGTGGSNGYTF. For the CDR3, the DNA is TGCAGTGCTACCGGGACAGGGGGCTCGAATGGCTACACCTTC.

This clonotype was picked up many times. The chain combines TRBV24-1 with TRBJ2-7; D uncertain. V was cut by 3 bases and J by 3 bases, with 2 bases left in between. The CDR3 runs 11 residues. The V gene's germline CDR1 is KGHDR and CDR2 SFDVKD. CDR3 in amino acids: CATSDHYEQYF. For the CDR3, the DNA is TGTGCCACCAGTGATCACTACGAGCAGTACTTC.